The entry below describes one TCR beta chain. This clone is categorized as medium-sized (0.01 to 0.1%). Its antigen is currently not known. No per-base quality is available; no much larger clone lies one base away. The sample is drawn from a study of blood T cell repertoires in COVID-19 (dated by TCRdb to the early 2020s). Study-wide context: Samples covering the acute and convalescent phases of COVID-19 were provided by collaborators in the United States, Italy and Spain. Nearly every sample came with metadata listing a de-identified subject ID, COVID-19 status, age in years and sex. The repertoires were released in a freely available public database meant as a resource for research on the immune response to SARS-CoV-2. Samples were obtained from the ongoing ImmuneRACE study (first 160 participants) and from over 1,000 subjects provided by 6 global collaborators. The material from the prospective study consisted of cDNA or gDNA derived from T cells, B-cell-depleted T cells, or PBMCs. HLA class I and class II types, where available, came from metadata supplied by the sample provider rather than from assay-based typing. Subjects who had been exposed to COVID-19, were actively infected with it, or had recovered from it provided the deeply sampled blood TCRbeta repertoires that made up the dataset. Beyond this particular receptor, the publication reports: How much clinical and demographic metadata was included differed by source and by participant, and the metadata was provided uncurated.

In Seattle, one collaborating source enrolled patients while the infection was active and tracked those patients longitudinally over the course of disease. Each collaborating institution followed its own protocols to collect whole blood in K2EDTA tubes. For TCRbeta analysis, collaborators shipped samples in one of three forms: frozen whole blood, isolated PBMCs, or DNA extracted from either of those sample types. TCRbeta CDR3 regions were amplified from genomic DNA using the immunoSEQ Assay, a bias-controlled multiplex PCR. The authors processed their data as follows. The number of nucleated cells in each sample was estimated by amplification of reference gene primers within the assay. To quantify the absolute abundance of each unique TCRbeta CDR3 rearrangement, sequence reads were collapsed and filtered. For each sample, productive Simpson clonality was calculated as the square root of Simpson's diversity index across productive rearrangements. The immuneACCESS repertoire file appears here via TCRdb, limited to in-frame rearrangements. These files lack a portion of the clones; in checked studies, under half of the deficit traces to unresolved V genes, and the cause of the others is not known. V, J and clone size derive from that table, while D and trimming were established from the DNA sequence. The sample has around 260,000 clones on record, about four fifths of them singletons. Around 14% of the sample lies in the top ten.

This clonotype originated in a person between 65 and 79 years old with COVID-19, enrolled during active disease. The sequenced material came from peripheral blood.

The CDR3 protein sequence reads: CASRYKSRGLMSNQPQHF. The sequence in DNA is TGTGCCAGCAGATACAAATCAAGGGGGCTTATGAGCAATCAGCCCCAGCATTTT. The chain uses TRBV28 and TRBJ1-5; the central 7 bases match TRBD1. Germline trimming amounts to 6 bases on V and 1 base on J, with 15 as the count of junction bases outside the gene matches. The CDR3 covers 18 residues, taking in both the cysteine and the phenylalanine. Just the 54-base CDR3 DNA is kept, in frame starting at base 1. Reading the germline V gene gives CDR1 MDHEN and CDR2 SYDVKM.